Shown below are 7 T cell receptor beta chains from a single sample sequenced in a study of beta chain features in type 1 diabetes. Reverse transcribing all isolated RNA meant expressed TCRB transcripts were sequenced. Here immunoSEQ multiplex PCR was the method, and the copy in TCRdb shows in-frame clones only, minus some. The repertoire holds 360,000 or so clones, about 19% seen once, with about 0.044% in the top ten. Sequencing input: naive CD4+ T cells from blood. The receptors originated from a woman younger than 30 in good health.

The chain joins TRBV2 to TRBJ2-4, with D possibly TRBD1 on 5 matching bases. The CDR3 has 13 amino acids. The V and J ends lost 3 bases and 9 bases respectively, with 12 bases between them. CDR1 is SNHLY, CDR2 FYNNEI, per germline. CDR3 amino acids: CASSESQGGIQYF. As DNA, the CDR3 is TGTGCCAGCAGTGAGAGTCAGGGTGGCATTCAGTACTTC. The variable domain in full, with the rest retrieved from reference TRBV2 and TRBJ2-4, is EPEVTQTPSHQVTQMGQEVILRCVPISNHLYFYWYRQILGQKVEFLVSFYNNEISEKSEIFDDQFSVERPDGSNFTLKIRSTKLEDSAMYFCASSESQGGIQYFGAGTRLSVL.

This clone was found a few times. The chain joins TRBV7-9 to TRBJ1-4; the D is unclear. V was shortened by 4 bases and J by 5 bases, with 11 bases between the two germline ends. CDR1 and CDR2 from the germline V gene are SEHNR and FQNEAQ (reference sequence). The CDR3 has 14 residues. The CDR3 nucleotides read TGTGCCAGCAGCTCCGCCGGTTCGAATGAAAAACTGTTTTTT. Its translation: CASSSAGSNEKLFF.

The V gene is TRBV30, the J gene TRBJ1-2; D unresolved. This CDR3 spans 14 amino acids. Trimming stripped 3 bases from V and 6 bases from J, with 17 bases between. The germline CDR1 and CDR2 sequences are GTSNPN and SVGIG (reference sequence). CDR3 protein: CAWRQIDWLDGYTF. CDR3 DNA sequence: TGTGCCTGGAGACAGATTGATTGGCTGGATGGCTACACCTTC.

The rearrangement joins TRBV7-9 to TRBJ2-5; possibly TRBD2 for D (5 bases). V lost 7 bases and J 1 base, leaving 10 bases between the germline ends. In germline, CDR1 is SEHNR, CDR2 FQNEAQ (reference sequence). The CDR3 consists of 13 residues. The CDR3 protein is CASTDGVQETQYF. CDR3 coding DNA: TGTGCCAGCACCGACGGGGTCCAAGAGACCCAGTACTTC.

V and J are TRBV5-4 and TRBJ1-1; D is uncertain. Germline CDR1 and CDR2: SGHNT and YYREEE (reference sequence). With 1 base removed from V and 6 bases from J, the gap between germline ends came to 13 bases. This CDR3 is built from 14 residues. The CDR3 nucleotides read TGTGCCAGCAGCTTGCCGGACTGGGAGGCTGAAGCTTTCTTT. Translated, it gives CASSLPDWEAEAFF.

J is TRBJ2-7 and V is TRBV19; tentative D call: TRBD2 (5 bases). V lost 2 bases, J lost 2 bases, and 19 bases lay in between. Germline CDR1 is LNHDA and CDR2 is SQIVND (reference sequence). The CDR3 totals 17 residues. In DNA, the CDR3 is TGTGCCAGTAGTATAATTGTTAGCGCTCAATCTACCTACGAGCAGTACTTC. It encodes CASSIIVSAQSTYEQYF.

This chain uses TRBV2 with TRBJ2-3, with TRBD1 matching over 9 bases. The CDR3 is 15 amino acids. Germline CDR1 and CDR2: SNHLY and FYNNEI. V lost 2 bases, J lost 2 bases, and 2 bases stayed unmatched. CDR3 DNA sequence: TGTGCCAGCAGTGAAAGACAGGGGGACACAGATACGCAGTATTTT. Amino acids: CASSERQGDTDTQYF.